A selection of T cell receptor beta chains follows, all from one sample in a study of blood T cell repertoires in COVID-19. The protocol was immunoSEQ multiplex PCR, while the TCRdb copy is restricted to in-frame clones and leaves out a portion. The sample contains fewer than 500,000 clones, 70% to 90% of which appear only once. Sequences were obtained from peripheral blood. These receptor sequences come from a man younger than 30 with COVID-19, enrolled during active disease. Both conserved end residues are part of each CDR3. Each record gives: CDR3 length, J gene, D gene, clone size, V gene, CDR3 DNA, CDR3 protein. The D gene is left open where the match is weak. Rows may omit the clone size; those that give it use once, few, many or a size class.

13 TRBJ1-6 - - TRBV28 TGTGCCAGTTGGAGGGCGGAGGATTCACCCCTCCACTTT CASWRAEDSPLHF
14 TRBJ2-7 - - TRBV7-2 TGTGCCAGCAGCCCCGGTGATAGCGGCTACGAGCAGTACTTC CASSPGDSGYEQYF
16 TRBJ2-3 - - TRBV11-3 TGTGCCAGCAGCCCTGGCCGACTAGTTAATTTAGATACGCAGTATTTT CASSPGRLVNLDTQYF
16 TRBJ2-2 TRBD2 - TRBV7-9 TGTGCCAGCAGCTTGGATTCTAGCGGGATTACCGGGGAGCTGTTTTTT CASSLDSSGITGELFF
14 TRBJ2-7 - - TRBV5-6 TGTGCCAGCGCACGGGACTGGAACTCCTACGAGCAGTACTTC CASARDWNSYEQYF
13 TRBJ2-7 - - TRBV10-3 TGTGCCATCAGTGAGTCACCGAGGAACGAGCAGTACTTC CAISESPRNEQYF
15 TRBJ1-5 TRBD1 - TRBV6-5 TGTGCCAGCAGCCTCGACAGGGGGCTTAATCAGCCCCAGCATTTT CASSLDRGLNQPQHF
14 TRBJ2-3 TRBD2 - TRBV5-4 TGTGCCAGCAGCCTAACTAGCGGCACAGATACGCAGTATTTT CASSLTSGTDTQYF
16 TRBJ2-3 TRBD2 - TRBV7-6 TGTGCCAGCAGCTTAGTTGGGACTACCAGCACAGATACGCAGTATTTT CASSLVGTTSTDTQYF
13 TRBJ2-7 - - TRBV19 TGTGCCAGTAGTCCAGGGATCACCTACGAGCAGTACTTC CASSPGITYEQYF
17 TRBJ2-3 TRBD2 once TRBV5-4 TGTGCCAGCAGCATTCCCAGCCAGCGGGACCTCCCAGATACGCAGTATTTT CASSIPSQRDLPDTQYF
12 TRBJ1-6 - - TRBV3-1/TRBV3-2 TGTGCCAGCAGCCAGCCACAGGGAACTCTCCACTTT CASSQPQGTLHF
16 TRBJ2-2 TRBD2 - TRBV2 TGTGCCAGCAGTGAGCGGGGGACCAAAAACACCGGGGAGCTGTTTTTT CASSERGTKNTGELFF
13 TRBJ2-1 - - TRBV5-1 TGCGCCAGCAGCGGAGACCTAGGCAATGAGCAGTTCTTC CASSGDLGNEQFF
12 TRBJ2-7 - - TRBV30 TGTGCCTGGAGTGTAACCGGGGGCGAGCAGTACTTC CAWSVTGGEQYF
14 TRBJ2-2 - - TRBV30 TGTGCCCTAGACCTGGGAGCCCTGGCCGGGGAGCTGTTTTTT CALDLGALAGELFF
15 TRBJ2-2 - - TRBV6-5 TGTGCCAGCAGTTACTCGATGGGCTACACCGGGGAGCTGTTTTTT CASSYSMGYTGELFF
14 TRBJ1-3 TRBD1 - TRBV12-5 TGTGCTAGTGGCGGGACAGGGGCAGGAAACACCATATATTTT CASGGTGAGNTIYF
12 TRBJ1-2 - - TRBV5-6 TGTGCCAGCAGCTTGCCGCGTGGTGGCTACACCTTC CASSLPRGGYTF
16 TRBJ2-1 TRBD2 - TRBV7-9 TGTGCCAGCAGCTTCACCGCCGGGACTAGCGGAATAGAGCAGTTCTTC CASSFTAGTSGIEQFF
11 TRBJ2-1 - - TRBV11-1 TGTGCCAGCAGCACACTAAATGAGCAGTTCTTC CASSTLNEQFF
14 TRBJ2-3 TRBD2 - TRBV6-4 TGTGCCAGCAGTGATGGACTAGCGAGAGATACGCAGTATTTT CASSDGLARDTQYF
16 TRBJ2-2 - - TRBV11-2 TGTGCCAGCAGCCCCACTACGGAGGTCGGCGCCGGGGAGCTGTTTTTT CASSPTTEVGAGELFF
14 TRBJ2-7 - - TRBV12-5 TGTGCTAGTGGTTTGGGCAGGAACTCCTACGAGCAGTACTTC CASGLGRNSYEQYF
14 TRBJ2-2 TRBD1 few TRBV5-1 TGCGCCAGCAGAAGGGACAGAAACACCGGGGAGCTGTTTTTT CASRRDRNTGELFF
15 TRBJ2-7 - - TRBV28 TGTGCCAGCAGTTTAAAGCGGAGAAGCTCCTACGAGCAGTACTTC CASSLKRRSSYEQYF
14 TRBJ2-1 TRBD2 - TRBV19 TGTGCCACCGGACTAGCGGCGGGATACAATGAGCAGTTCTTC CATGLAAGYNEQFF
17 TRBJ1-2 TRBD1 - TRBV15 TGTGCCACCAGCGGGGATTTAAAGGGACAGGAAAACTATGGCTACACCTTC CATSGDLKGQENYGYTF
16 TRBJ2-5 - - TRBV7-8 TGTGCCAGCAGCTTCCGAACCAGAAGATCCCAAGAGACCCAGTACTTC CASSFRTRRSQETQYF
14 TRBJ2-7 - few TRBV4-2 TGTGCCAGCAGCCCGACTGGGGGGTTTAGCGAGCAGTACTTC CASSPTGGFSEQYF
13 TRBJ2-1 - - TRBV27 TGTGCCAGCAGTGGCGGGATCGGAAATGAGCAGTTCTTC CASSGGIGNEQFF
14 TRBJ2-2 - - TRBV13 TGTGCCAGCAGACAAAACAGGGACGCCGGGGAGCTGTTTTTT CASRQNRDAGELFF
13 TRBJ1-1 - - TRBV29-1 TGCAGCGTTGGGGGGGTCAGCGGCACTGAAGCTTTCTTT CSVGGVSGTEAFF
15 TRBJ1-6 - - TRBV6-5 TGTGCCAGCAGTCCCCAAGGGGGGGTTGATTCACCCCTCCACTTT CASSPQGGVDSPLHF
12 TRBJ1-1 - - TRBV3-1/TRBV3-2 TGTGCCAGCGACTCCCTGAATGCTGAAGCTTTCTTT CASDSLNAEAFF
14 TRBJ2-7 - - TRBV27 TGTGCCAGCAGTTTAATCCAGGGAGGCTACGAGCAGTACTTC CASSLIQGGYEQYF
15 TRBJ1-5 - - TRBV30 TGTGCCTGGAGTCCCCCGGGACACAGCAATCAGCCCCAGCATTTT CAWSPPGHSNQPQHF
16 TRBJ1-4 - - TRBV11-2 TGTGCCAGCAGCCCCAATCGTCGGGGGTGGGATGAAAAACTGTTTTTT CASSPNRRGWDEKLFF
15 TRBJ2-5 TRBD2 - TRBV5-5 TGTGCCAGCAGCTTGGGACTAGCGGGTGGGGAGACCCAGTACTTC CASSLGLAGGETQYF
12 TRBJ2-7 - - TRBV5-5 TGTGCCAGCAGCTTGTACCCGGGAGAGCAGTACTTC CASSLYPGEQYF